This T cell receptor (beta chain) was identified during a study of TIL therapy for anti-PD-1-resistant metastatic lung cancer. The overall study: Tumors carried a median about 1.4 non-synonymous mutations per megabase.

The CDR3 sequence is 16 residues long. Trimming cost V 5 bases and J 3 bases; bases outside gene matches: 11. Germline V lookup: CDR1 MDHEN, CDR2 SYDVKM. Study-wide points: Compared with baseline intratumoral T cells, expanded TIL cultures were more clonal and less diverse (approximately 6% vs 31%). Many TIL product clones were absent from baseline tumor, suggesting clonal contraction.

Sequencing used immunoSEQ v3. Each library reached 1.9 million or so read pairs, or about 4.5-6.5 million at deep level. The assay was immunoSEQ multiplex PCR, and TCRdb's table has in-frame clones only and misses some. The table records several thousand clones, just under 75% of them present only once. The time point denotes: pre-treatment sample, taken before nivolumab and TIL therapy. Tumor tissue came from excised metastases, mostly pleural nodules or supraclavicular lymph nodes. With respect to this clone: As yet, its antigen is unknown.

The chain joins TRBV28 to TRBJ2-7, with 9 bases that match TRBD1. The starting material was tumor tissue, obtained at baseline. The receptor was isolated from a person between 30 and 80 years old with non-small cell lung cancer. CDR3 sequence reads: CASSVSGTGRVYEQYF. As DNA, the CDR3 is TGTGCCAGCAGTGTCTCCGGGACAGGGAGGGTCTACGAGCAGTACTTC.